The sample holds many counts of the clone carrying this T cell receptor (beta chain). The data were obtained in a study of response to subunit inactivated influenza vaccine. Germline V gene sequence: CDR1 DFQATT, CDR2 SNEGSKA (reference sequence). The CDR3 loop spans 13 amino acids. V shed 6 bases, J shed 2 bases, and the junction held 3 bases outside the gene matches. TCRdb processed the RT-PCR reads anew with MiXCR; each CDR3 protein has one entry. The table shows roughly 460,000 distinct CDR3 sequences, with around 9.9% occurring only once. The clonotype originates from a man in his forties or fifties who received an inactivated influenza vaccine. Sequenced here: PBMCs from blood, sampled more than 35 days after vaccination. The gene calls are TRBV20-1 and TRBJ2-5; TRBD2 agrees at 10 bases. CDR3 amino acids: CSALAGEQETQYF. The CDR3 nucleotides are TGCAGTGCGCTAGCGGGAGAACAAGAGACCCAGTACTTC.